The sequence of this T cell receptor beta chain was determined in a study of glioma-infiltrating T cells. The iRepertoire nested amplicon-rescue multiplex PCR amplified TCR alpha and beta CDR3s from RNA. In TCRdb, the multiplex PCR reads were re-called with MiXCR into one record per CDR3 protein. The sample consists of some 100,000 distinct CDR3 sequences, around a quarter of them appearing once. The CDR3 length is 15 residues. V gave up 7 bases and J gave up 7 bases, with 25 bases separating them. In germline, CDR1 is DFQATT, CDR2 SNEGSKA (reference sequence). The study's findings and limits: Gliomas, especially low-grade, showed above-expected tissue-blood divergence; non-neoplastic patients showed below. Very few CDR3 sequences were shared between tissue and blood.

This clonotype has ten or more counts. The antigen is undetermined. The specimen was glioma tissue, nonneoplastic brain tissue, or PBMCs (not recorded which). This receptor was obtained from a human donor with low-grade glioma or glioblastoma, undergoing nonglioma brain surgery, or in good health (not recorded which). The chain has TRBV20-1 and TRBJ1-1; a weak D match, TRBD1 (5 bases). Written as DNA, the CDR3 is TGCAGTGTCAAGGGCCTGGGACCGTCGGTGAGTGAAGCTTTCTTT. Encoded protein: CSVKGLGPSVSEAFF.